This is a list of T cell receptor beta chains from one sample in a study of T-cell memory formation after mild COVID-19. TCRdb reanalysed the 5' RACE reads using MiXCR and keeps one entry per CDR3 protein. The sample carries a few hundred thousand distinct CDR3 sequences, 7.5% to 9.5% recorded once. Source material: PBMCs or a T cell subset sorted from them (not recorded which). These receptors were taken from a man younger than 30 who had mild COVID-19 (a few samples of this study predate the infection). Cell type and time point are not known. Each CDR3 is given with its conserved first and last residue. Each record gives: V gene, J gene, D gene, clone size, CDR3 DNA, CDR3 protein. D genes are given only for firm matches. The size field is filled for only some rows; it gives once, few, many or a size class.

V gene: TRBV5-6; J gene: TRBJ2-2; D gene: .; clone size: few; CDR3 DNA: TGTGCCAGCACCCACTGGACAGAATTCCGGACCGGGGAGCTGTTTTTT; CDR3 protein: CASTHWTEFRTGELFF
V gene: TRBV7-6; J gene: TRBJ2-7; D gene: .; clone size: .; CDR3 DNA: TGTGCCAGCAGCTTGACCGACAGTTCCTACGAGCAGTACTTC; CDR3 protein: CASSLTDSSYEQYF
V gene: TRBV24-1; J gene: TRBJ1-2; D gene: TRBD1; clone size: few; CDR3 DNA: TGTGCCACCAGTGATTTCGAGGGGGCAGGCTACACCTTC; CDR3 protein: CATSDFEGAGYTF
V gene: TRBV20-1; J gene: TRBJ2-4; D gene: .; clone size: many; CDR3 DNA: TGCAGTGCTAGACGGCGGGTTTTCGGGCCTGCAAAAAACATTCAGTACTTC; CDR3 protein: CSARRRVFGPAKNIQYF
V gene: TRBV4-3; J gene: TRBJ1-3; D gene: TRBD1; clone size: few; CDR3 DNA: TGCGCCAGCAGCCAAACAGGGGGATCAGGAAACACCATATATTTT; CDR3 protein: CASSQTGGSGNTIYF
V gene: TRBV4-1; J gene: TRBJ1-2; D gene: TRBD1; clone size: .; CDR3 DNA: TGCGCCAGCAGCCAACCCCTAGACAGGGCTGGCTACACCTTC; CDR3 protein: CASSQPLDRAGYTF
V gene: TRBV15; J gene: TRBJ2-3; D gene: .; clone size: many; CDR3 DNA: TGTGCCACCAGCAGAGATCCCAGGGCAGATACGCAGTATTTT; CDR3 protein: CATSRDPRADTQYF
V gene: TRBV10-3; J gene: TRBJ2-7; D gene: TRBD1; clone size: .; CDR3 DNA: TGTGCCATCAGGCCGGGACAGGGATACGAGCAGTACTTC; CDR3 protein: CAIRPGQGYEQYF
V gene: TRBV11-2; J gene: TRBJ2-3; D gene: TRBD1; clone size: few; CDR3 DNA: TGTGCCAGCAGTCACACCCCGGGACAGAACACAGATACGCAGTATTTT; CDR3 protein: CASSHTPGQNTDTQYF
V gene: TRBV20-1; J gene: TRBJ2-1; D gene: .; clone size: .; CDR3 DNA: TGCAGTGCTAGAGAGGCTAGCGCGGACTCCTACAATGAGCAGTTCTTC; CDR3 protein: CSAREASADSYNEQFF
V gene: TRBV7-2; J gene: TRBJ2-6; D gene: .; clone size: .; CDR3 DNA: TGTGCCAGCAGCCTCCGGTGGGTGAGGGGATCTGGGGCCAACGTCCTGACTTTC; CDR3 protein: CASSLRWVRGSGANVLTF
V gene: TRBV20-1; J gene: TRBJ2-7; D gene: .; clone size: few; CDR3 DNA: TGCAGTGTCCTCCGACCCGAGTCCTACGAGCAGTACTTC; CDR3 protein: CSVLRPESYEQYF
V gene: TRBV5-1; J gene: TRBJ2-2; D gene: .; clone size: .; CDR3 DNA: TGCGCCAGCGCTACCAATAGCTGGGACACCGGGGAGCTGTTTTTT; CDR3 protein: CASATNSWDTGELFF
V gene: TRBV20-1; J gene: TRBJ2-5; D gene: TRBD1; clone size: .; CDR3 DNA: TGCAGTGCTCAGGGTGGACAGGGGATCCAAGAGACCCAGTACTTC; CDR3 protein: CSAQGGQGIQETQYF
V gene: TRBV7-8; J gene: TRBJ1-4; D gene: TRBD1; clone size: .; CDR3 DNA: TGTGCCAGCAGCCCCATTCGGGGACAGATGAATGAAAAACTGTTTTTT; CDR3 protein: CASSPIRGQMNEKLFF
V gene: TRBV6-5; J gene: TRBJ2-4; D gene: .; clone size: .; CDR3 DNA: TGTGCCAGCAGTTACTCTTTCGGGGGCGCAAACATTCAGTACTTC; CDR3 protein: CASSYSFGGANIQYF
V gene: TRBV5-1; J gene: TRBJ2-5; D gene: .; clone size: many; CDR3 DNA: TGCGCCAGCAGCGGGGACGCTCTCCCAGAGACCCAGTACTTC; CDR3 protein: CASSGDALPETQYF
V gene: TRBV20-1; J gene: TRBJ1-5; D gene: TRBD1; clone size: many; CDR3 DNA: TGCAGTGCTAGAAGGACAGGTGATCAGCCCCAGCATTTT; CDR3 protein: CSARRTGDQPQHF
V gene: TRBV7-2; J gene: TRBJ1-6; D gene: .; clone size: many; CDR3 DNA: TGTGCCAGCAGCTGGCAGGGCGCGTATTCACCCCTCCACTTT; CDR3 protein: CASSWQGAYSPLHF
V gene: TRBV20-1; J gene: TRBJ2-1; D gene: .; clone size: few; CDR3 DNA: TGCAGTGCTAGGGAGTGGACGTCCTACAATGAGCAGTTCTTC; CDR3 protein: CSAREWTSYNEQFF
V gene: TRBV6-4; J gene: TRBJ1-5; D gene: .; clone size: many; CDR3 DNA: TGTGCCAGCAGTGACGAGGGGATTCAGCCCCAGCATTTT; CDR3 protein: CASSDEGIQPQHF
V gene: TRBV4-1; J gene: TRBJ1-2; D gene: .; clone size: few; CDR3 DNA: TGCGCCAGCAGCCCGAAAACGGGGGGCTATGGCTACACCTTC; CDR3 protein: CASSPKTGGYGYTF
V gene: TRBV12-3/TRBV12-4; J gene: TRBJ2-2; D gene: .; clone size: few; CDR3 DNA: TGTGCCAGCGACCGGGGATCCGCCGGGGAGCTGTTTTTT; CDR3 protein: CASDRGSAGELFF
V gene: TRBV5-6; J gene: TRBJ2-7; D gene: .; clone size: few; CDR3 DNA: TGTGCCAGCAGCTTGTACCACGAGCAGTACTTC; CDR3 protein: CASSLYHEQYF
V gene: TRBV7-9; J gene: TRBJ1-2; D gene: .; clone size: few; CDR3 DNA: TGTGCCAGCAGCTTGTTAGGGTCCTATGGCTACACCTTC; CDR3 protein: CASSLLGSYGYTF
V gene: TRBV7-9; J gene: TRBJ1-6; D gene: .; clone size: few; CDR3 DNA: TGTGCCAGCAGCTGGCTCGGAAATAATTCACCCCTCCACTTT; CDR3 protein: CASSWLGNNSPLHF
V gene: TRBV5-1; J gene: TRBJ1-6; D gene: TRBD1; clone size: few; CDR3 DNA: TGCGCCAGCAGTCGGGACAGGGAAGTTTTCTATAATTCACCCCTCCACTTT; CDR3 protein: CASSRDREVFYNSPLHF
V gene: TRBV18; J gene: TRBJ2-1; D gene: TRBD2; clone size: few; CDR3 DNA: TGTGCCAGCTCACCCCGAGAACCGGGGGGGCGATCCTACAATGAGCAGTTCTTC; CDR3 protein: CASSPREPGGRSYNEQFF
V gene: TRBV12-3/TRBV12-4; J gene: TRBJ2-7; D gene: TRBD2; clone size: few; CDR3 DNA: TGTGCCAGCACCCTCTACTCAGCGGGGGGGTACTACGAGCAGTACTTC; CDR3 protein: CASTLYSAGGYYEQYF
V gene: TRBV7-3; J gene: TRBJ2-2; D gene: .; clone size: few; CDR3 DNA: TGTGCCAGCAGCTTAATGCCGACACCATACACCGGGGAGCTGTTTTTT; CDR3 protein: CASSLMPTPYTGELFF
V gene: TRBV27; J gene: TRBJ2-5; D gene: TRBD2; clone size: .; CDR3 DNA: TGTGCCAGCAGTTTACAGCCCCGACTAGCGGGTATGCAAGAGACCCAGTACTTC; CDR3 protein: CASSLQPRLAGMQETQYF
V gene: TRBV29-1; J gene: TRBJ2-7; D gene: TRBD1; clone size: .; CDR3 DNA: TGCAGCGTCCAACCGGGACAGGGGGTAAACGAGCAGTACTTC; CDR3 protein: CSVQPGQGVNEQYF
V gene: TRBV5-1; J gene: TRBJ1-1; D gene: .; clone size: .; CDR3 DNA: TGCGCCAGCAGCCCCGGTTCCCAAGTCGGGGCTTTCTTT; CDR3 protein: CASSPGSQVGAFF
V gene: TRBV4-1; J gene: TRBJ1-5; D gene: .; clone size: .; CDR3 DNA: TGCGCCAGCAGCCGGCAACAGACTAGCAATCAGCCCCAGCATTTT; CDR3 protein: CASSRQQTSNQPQHF
V gene: TRBV12-3/TRBV12-4; J gene: TRBJ2-3; D gene: TRBD2; clone size: many; CDR3 DNA: TGTGCCAGCAGTTCCCGTGGACTAGCGGGGGGCCGTCAAGATACGCAGTATTTT; CDR3 protein: CASSSRGLAGGRQDTQYF
V gene: TRBV20-1; J gene: TRBJ2-7; D gene: TRBD2; clone size: many; CDR3 DNA: TGCAGTGCTATGGTAGAACTAGCGGGGTTACCCTACGAGCAGTACTTC; CDR3 protein: CSAMVELAGLPYEQYF
V gene: TRBV7-9; J gene: TRBJ2-1; D gene: .; clone size: many; CDR3 DNA: TGTGCCAGCAGCTTTGGGAACCGAGCGCAGTTCTTC; CDR3 protein: CASSFGNRAQFF
V gene: TRBV19; J gene: TRBJ1-6; D gene: .; clone size: few; CDR3 DNA: TGTGCCAGTAGTATAACGACTTATCCACCCCTCCACTTT; CDR3 protein: CASSITTYPPLHF
V gene: TRBV4-1; J gene: TRBJ2-1; D gene: .; clone size: many; CDR3 DNA: TGCGCCAGCAGCCAAGAGCGACGGGGAGTCGATGAGCAGTTCTTC; CDR3 protein: CASSQERRGVDEQFF
V gene: TRBV6-5; J gene: TRBJ1-1; D gene: .; clone size: few; CDR3 DNA: TGTGCCAGCCACCTCAGGGGGAACACTGAAGCTTTCTTT; CDR3 protein: CASHLRGNTEAFF
V gene: TRBV27; J gene: TRBJ2-7; D gene: .; clone size: .; CDR3 DNA: TGTGCCAGCAGTTTATTAGGGGAGACCTACGAGCAGTACTTC; CDR3 protein: CASSLLGETYEQYF
V gene: TRBV3-1; J gene: TRBJ2-1; D gene: TRBD2; clone size: many; CDR3 DNA: TGTGCCAGCAGCCAAGATAAAGCTAGCGGGGGAAATGAGCAGTTCTTC; CDR3 protein: CASSQDKASGGNEQFF
V gene: TRBV7-8; J gene: TRBJ1-1; D gene: .; clone size: few; CDR3 DNA: TGTGCCAGCAGCTTTCCAAAATACCGGGAGGGCACTGAAGCTTTCTTT; CDR3 protein: CASSFPKYREGTEAFF
V gene: TRBV7-9; J gene: TRBJ2-5; D gene: .; clone size: .; CDR3 DNA: TGTGCCAGCAGCTCACGACAGCTACAAGAGACCCAGTACTTC; CDR3 protein: CASSSRQLQETQYF
V gene: TRBV24-1; J gene: TRBJ2-1; D gene: .; clone size: .; CDR3 DNA: TGTGCCACCAGTGCGGCAGGTAGTCCCAACGGGCAGTTCTTC; CDR3 protein: CATSAAGSPNGQFF
V gene: TRBV7-6; J gene: TRBJ1-2; D gene: .; clone size: few; CDR3 DNA: TGTGCCAGCAGCCCACGGGCAGCCTATGGCTACACCTTC; CDR3 protein: CASSPRAAYGYTF
V gene: TRBV15; J gene: TRBJ2-5; D gene: TRBD2; clone size: few; CDR3 DNA: TGTGCCACCAGCAGAGAGGGAAGCGGGGGAGCCAGGGAGACCCAGTACTTC; CDR3 protein: CATSREGSGGARETQYF
V gene: TRBV29-1; J gene: TRBJ2-1; D gene: TRBD2; clone size: many; CDR3 DNA: TGCAGCGTCGGGGGGGGGGTACACGTTGAGCAGTTCTTC; CDR3 protein: CSVGGGVHVEQFF
V gene: TRBV5-1; J gene: TRBJ1-1; D gene: TRBD1; clone size: few; CDR3 DNA: TGCGCCAGCAGCTTGGGGCAGGGGGTGCTGAACACTGAAGCTTTCTTT; CDR3 protein: CASSLGQGVLNTEAFF
V gene: TRBV28; J gene: TRBJ2-3; D gene: TRBD2; clone size: .; CDR3 DNA: TGTGCCAGCAGTTTCACCCGGGGGGGACCCCATACGCAGTATTTT; CDR3 protein: CASSFTRGGPHTQYF
V gene: TRBV12-3/TRBV12-4; J gene: TRBJ2-4; D gene: TRBD1; clone size: many; CDR3 DNA: TGTGCCAGCAGTCCTCCCCGTCGGACAGGGGGAGCCAAAAACATTCAGTACTTC; CDR3 protein: CASSPPRRTGGAKNIQYF
V gene: TRBV6-5; J gene: TRBJ2-7; D gene: .; clone size: .; CDR3 DNA: TGTGCCAGCACTTACGGAGGGGGGGGGCAAATCGAGCAGTACTTC; CDR3 protein: CASTYGGGGQIEQYF